Listed below are T cell receptor beta chains from one sample, sequenced in a study of OX40 agonist ivuxolimab in advanced cancers. Assay used: immunoSEQ multiplex PCR; TCRdb lists only in-frame clones, some missing. The sample holds around 12,000 clones, less than 90% seen once. The sample in question was CD4+ or CD8+ T cells sorted from blood, obtained in a trial of the OX40 agonist ivuxolimab. These receptors all stem from an adult with an advanced solid tumor such as melanoma, head and neck, liver or kidney cancer. The CDR3 runs from the conserved cysteine through the conserved F or W. Fields, in order: J gene, clone size, V gene, D gene, CDR3 DNA, CDR3 protein. The D gene is left open where the match is weak. Clone size is given for some rows only: seen once, a few or many times, or a class if the clone is expanded.

j_call: TRBJ2-7
clone_size: medium-sized
v_call: TRBV4-1
d_call: TRBD1
cdr3_nt: TGCGCCAGCAGCCGGGGGACAGGCCCCTACGAGCAGTACTTC
cdr3_aa: CASSRGTGPYEQYF

j_call: TRBJ2-1
clone_size: NA
v_call: TRBV4-1
d_call: TRBD1
cdr3_nt: TGCGCCAGCAGCCAACCGATAACAGGGGGTGAGCAGTTCTTC
cdr3_aa: CASSQPITGGEQFF

j_call: TRBJ2-3
clone_size: NA
v_call: TRBV19
d_call: TRBD1
cdr3_nt: TGTGCCAGTAGGCCGGGACAGACAATCACAGATACGCAGTATTTT
cdr3_aa: CASRPGQTITDTQYF

j_call: TRBJ2-3
clone_size: few
v_call: TRBV9
d_call: TRBD2
cdr3_nt: TGTGCCAGCAGCGTAGCCGGACCAACCGGGACTAGGTTGTATACGCAGTATTTT
cdr3_aa: CASSVAGPTGTRLYTQYF

j_call: TRBJ1-1
clone_size: NA
v_call: TRBV25-1
d_call: NA
cdr3_nt: TGTGCCAGCAAGGCAGGGAACACTGAAGCTTTCTTT
cdr3_aa: CASKAGNTEAFF

j_call: TRBJ2-1
clone_size: medium-sized
v_call: TRBV27
d_call: NA
cdr3_nt: TGTGCCAGCAGTTTTGGCTACTACAATGAGCAGTTCTTC
cdr3_aa: CASSFGYYNEQFF

j_call: TRBJ2-1
clone_size: NA
v_call: TRBV11-3
d_call: NA
cdr3_nt: TGTGCCAGCAGCTCCCTCACAGGGAAAGGCGGGGTCTCCTACAATGAGCAGTTCTTC
cdr3_aa: CASSSLTGKGGVSYNEQFF

j_call: TRBJ2-7
clone_size: few
v_call: TRBV7-9
d_call: NA
cdr3_nt: TGTGCCAGCAGCGCCACAGGGTCTGACTACGAGCAGTACTTC
cdr3_aa: CASSATGSDYEQYF

j_call: TRBJ2-1
clone_size: few
v_call: TRBV7-9
d_call: TRBD1
cdr3_nt: TGTGCCAGCAAGGGGGGCAGGGGGCTCAATGAGCAGTTCTTC
cdr3_aa: CASKGGRGLNEQFF

j_call: TRBJ2-7
clone_size: NA
v_call: TRBV2
d_call: NA
cdr3_nt: TGTGCCAGCAGTGATCCCGCAGGGCCCCAATCGGGTGAGCAGTACTTC
cdr3_aa: CASSDPAGPQSGEQYF

j_call: TRBJ2-7
clone_size: once
v_call: TRBV13
d_call: NA
cdr3_nt: TGTGCCAGCAGCGCGGCATCCTACGAGCAGTACTTC
cdr3_aa: CASSAASYEQYF

j_call: TRBJ2-1
clone_size: NA
v_call: TRBV30
d_call: TRBD2
cdr3_nt: TGTGCCTGGAGGGGGACTAGCGGGAAAGCTAGCAATGAGCAGTTCTTC
cdr3_aa: CAWRGTSGKASNEQFF

j_call: TRBJ1-2
clone_size: NA
v_call: TRBV28
d_call: NA
cdr3_nt: TGTGCCAGCAGGTACTATGGCTACACCTTC
cdr3_aa: CASRYYGYTF

j_call: TRBJ2-7
clone_size: NA
v_call: TRBV14
d_call: NA
cdr3_nt: TGTGCCAGCAGCCAGAGCGCATCCTGGTTCTACGAGCAGTACTTC
cdr3_aa: CASSQSASWFYEQYF

j_call: TRBJ2-5
clone_size: few
v_call: TRBV10-3
d_call: NA
cdr3_nt: TGTGCCATCAGTGAAGGTGTCACCCAAGAGACCCAGTACTTC
cdr3_aa: CAISEGVTQETQYF

j_call: TRBJ1-1
clone_size: NA
v_call: TRBV7-9
d_call: NA
cdr3_nt: TGTGCCAGCAGCTTAGTTGGGCGTGGGGACACTGAAGCTTTCTTT
cdr3_aa: CASSLVGRGDTEAFF

j_call: TRBJ2-7
clone_size: NA
v_call: TRBV6-1
d_call: NA
cdr3_nt: TGTGCCAGCAGTGTTGAAATCACGGGTACCTCCTACGAGCAGTACTTC
cdr3_aa: CASSVEITGTSYEQYF

j_call: TRBJ2-3
clone_size: NA
v_call: TRBV2
d_call: TRBD2
cdr3_nt: TGTGCCAGCAGTGAAATAGCGGGGGGCCCCACAGATACGCAGTATTTT
cdr3_aa: CASSEIAGGPTDTQYF

j_call: TRBJ2-3
clone_size: NA
v_call: TRBV27
d_call: NA
cdr3_nt: TGTGCCAGCAGTTCCCCTACATCAGGGCCAGATACGCAGTATTTT
cdr3_aa: CASSSPTSGPDTQYF

j_call: TRBJ2-7
clone_size: NA
v_call: TRBV9
d_call: TRBD1
cdr3_nt: TGTGCCAGCAGCGGGGGACAGAACTCCTACGAGCAGTACTTC
cdr3_aa: CASSGGQNSYEQYF

j_call: TRBJ2-2
clone_size: NA
v_call: TRBV7-8
d_call: NA
cdr3_nt: TGTGCCAGCAGCTTAGGGGGACTGTTAGGCGGGGAGCTGTTTTTT
cdr3_aa: CASSLGGLLGGELFF

j_call: TRBJ2-7
clone_size: NA
v_call: TRBV6-5
d_call: TRBD2
cdr3_nt: TGTGCCAGCGCGGAGAGGACTAGCGGATACGAGCAGTACTTC
cdr3_aa: CASAERTSGYEQYF

j_call: TRBJ2-3
clone_size: NA
v_call: TRBV6-4
d_call: NA
cdr3_nt: TGTGCCAGCAGTGACAGGGGAGCCGAAACAGATACGCAGTATTTT
cdr3_aa: CASSDRGAETDTQYF

j_call: TRBJ1-2
clone_size: few
v_call: TRBV6-6
d_call: NA
cdr3_nt: TGTGCCAGCAGTCCACCGACAGGCTACTATGGCTACACCTTC
cdr3_aa: CASSPPTGYYGYTF

j_call: TRBJ2-7
clone_size: NA
v_call: TRBV27
d_call: NA
cdr3_nt: TGTGCCAGCAGTTCCACGAAATGGGACGAGCAGTACTTC
cdr3_aa: CASSSTKWDEQYF

j_call: TRBJ2-5
clone_size: once
v_call: TRBV7-9
d_call: TRBD2
cdr3_nt: TGTGCCAGCAGCTTAGGTCCGGGAGGGCCGGAAGAGACCCAGTACTTC
cdr3_aa: CASSLGPGGPEETQYF

j_call: TRBJ2-7
clone_size: medium-sized
v_call: TRBV9
d_call: NA
cdr3_nt: TGTGCCAGCAGCGAGTCGACATCCCTCTACGAGCAGTACTTC
cdr3_aa: CASSESTSLYEQYF

j_call: TRBJ2-7
clone_size: NA
v_call: TRBV10-3
d_call: TRBD2
cdr3_nt: TGTGCCATCAGTGATAGGGGACTAGCGCGACGGGACTCCTACGAGCAGTACTTC
cdr3_aa: CAISDRGLARRDSYEQYF

j_call: TRBJ2-2
clone_size: NA
v_call: TRBV7-8
d_call: NA
cdr3_nt: TGTGCCAGCAGCTTAAATGGACAAGGCACCGGGGAGCTGTTTTTT
cdr3_aa: CASSLNGQGTGELFF

j_call: TRBJ2-7
clone_size: few
v_call: TRBV27
d_call: TRBD2
cdr3_nt: TGTGCCAGCAGTTTGAAAGCGGGAGGTTTCAACGAGCAGTACTTC
cdr3_aa: CASSLKAGGFNEQYF

j_call: TRBJ1-1
clone_size: few
v_call: TRBV10-3
d_call: NA
cdr3_nt: TGTGCCGTGGGGGACACTGAAGCTTTCTTT
cdr3_aa: CAVGDTEAFF

j_call: TRBJ2-3
clone_size: NA
v_call: TRBV7-2
d_call: TRBD2
cdr3_nt: TGTGCCAGCAGCTTAATAGGCGGGAGTCCCGCAGATACGCAGTATTTT
cdr3_aa: CASSLIGGSPADTQYF

j_call: TRBJ1-2
clone_size: NA
v_call: TRBV10-2
d_call: NA
cdr3_nt: TGCGCCAGCAGTGAGACGGGTTTCACCAACTATGGCTACACCTTC
cdr3_aa: CASSETGFTNYGYTF

j_call: TRBJ1-2
clone_size: NA
v_call: TRBV15
d_call: TRBD1
cdr3_nt: TGTGCCACCAGCAGACCGAAAAAGACAGGGGGCTATGGCTACACCTTC
cdr3_aa: CATSRPKKTGGYGYTF

j_call: TRBJ2-7
clone_size: NA
v_call: TRBV7-9
d_call: NA
cdr3_nt: TGTGCCAGCAGCCCGGAGGGGGGGCTTCTTCTCTACGAGCAGTACTTC
cdr3_aa: CASSPEGGLLLYEQYF

j_call: TRBJ1-2
clone_size: NA
v_call: TRBV11-2
d_call: NA
cdr3_nt: TGTGCCAGCGGTCCTTGGCTCGACTATGGCTACACCTTC
cdr3_aa: CASGPWLDYGYTF

j_call: TRBJ1-5
clone_size: NA
v_call: TRBV27
d_call: NA
cdr3_nt: TGTGCCAGCAGTCCCCTGTCCAGGGATCCCTATAGCAATCAGCCCCAGCATTTT
cdr3_aa: CASSPLSRDPYSNQPQHF

j_call: TRBJ1-5
clone_size: NA
v_call: TRBV18
d_call: NA
cdr3_nt: TGTGCCAGCTCACCATTGTCCCCAGGGGAGGGTAATCAGCCCCAGCATTTT
cdr3_aa: CASSPLSPGEGNQPQHF

j_call: TRBJ2-1
clone_size: NA
v_call: TRBV12-2
d_call: NA
cdr3_nt: TGTGCAAGTCGCTTAGCTCCAGGCGGGAGACTTTTGGATGAGCAGTTCTTC
cdr3_aa: CASRLAPGGRLLDEQFF